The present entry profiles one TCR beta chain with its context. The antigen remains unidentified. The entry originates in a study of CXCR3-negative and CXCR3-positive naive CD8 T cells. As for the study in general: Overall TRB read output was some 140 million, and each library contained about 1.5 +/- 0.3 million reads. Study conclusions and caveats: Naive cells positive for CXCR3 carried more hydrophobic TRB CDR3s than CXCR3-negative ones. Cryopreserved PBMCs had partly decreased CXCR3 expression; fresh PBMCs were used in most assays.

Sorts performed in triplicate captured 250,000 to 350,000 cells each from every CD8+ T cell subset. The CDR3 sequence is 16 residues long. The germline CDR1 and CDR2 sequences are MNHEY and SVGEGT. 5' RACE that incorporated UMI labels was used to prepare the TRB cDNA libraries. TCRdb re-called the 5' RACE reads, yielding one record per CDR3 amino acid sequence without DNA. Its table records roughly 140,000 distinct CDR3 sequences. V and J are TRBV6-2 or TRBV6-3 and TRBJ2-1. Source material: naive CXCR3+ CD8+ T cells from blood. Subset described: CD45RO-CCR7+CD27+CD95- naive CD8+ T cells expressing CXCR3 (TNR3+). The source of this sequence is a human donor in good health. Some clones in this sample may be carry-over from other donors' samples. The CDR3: CASSYSTTWGYNEQFF.